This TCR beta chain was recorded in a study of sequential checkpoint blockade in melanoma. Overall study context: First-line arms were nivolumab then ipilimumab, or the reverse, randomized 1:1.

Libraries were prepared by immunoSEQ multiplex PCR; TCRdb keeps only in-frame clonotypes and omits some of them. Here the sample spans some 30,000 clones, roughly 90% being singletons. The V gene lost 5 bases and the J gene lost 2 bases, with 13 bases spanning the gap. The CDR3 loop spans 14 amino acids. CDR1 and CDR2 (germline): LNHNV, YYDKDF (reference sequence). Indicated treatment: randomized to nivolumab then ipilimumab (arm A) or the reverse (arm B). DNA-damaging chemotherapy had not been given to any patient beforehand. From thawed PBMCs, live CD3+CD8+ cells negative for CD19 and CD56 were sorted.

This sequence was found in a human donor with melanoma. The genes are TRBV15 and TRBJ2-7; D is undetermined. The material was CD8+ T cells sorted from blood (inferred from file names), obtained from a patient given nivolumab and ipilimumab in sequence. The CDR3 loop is CATSPAEVTYEQYF. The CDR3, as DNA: TGTGCCACCAGCCCCGCCGAGGTGACCTACGAGCAGTACTTC. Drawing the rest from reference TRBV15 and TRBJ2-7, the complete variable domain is DAMVIQNPRYQVTQFGKPVTLSCSQTLNHNVMYWYQQKSSQAPKLLFHYYDKDFNNEADTPDNFQSRRPNTSFCFLDIRSPGLGDTAMYLCATSPAEVTYEQYFGPGTRLTVT.